A single sample is the source of the 30 T cell receptor beta chains below, sequenced in a study of T cells in Graves' hyperthyroidism and ophthalmopathy. There were TCR beta CDR3 regions amplified from RNA transcripts. First-round RT-PCR of the TCR CDR3 relied on the HTBI primer set. TCRdb reanalysed the multiplex PCR reads using MiXCR and keeps one entry per CDR3 protein. The sample has a few hundred thousand distinct CDR3 sequences, approximately 15% seen once. Specimen: blood. Source of these receptors: a woman aged 25 to 39 with Graves' hyperthyroidism that later progressed to Graves' ophthalmopathy.

The chain has TRBV30 and TRBJ1-1; a weak D match, TRBD1 (5 bases). Deletions cut 2 bases from V and 4 bases from J, with 14 bases between. CDR1 is GTSNPN and CDR2 is SVGIG in the germline V gene (reference sequence). There are 14 residues in the CDR3. CDR3 sequence (DNA): TGTGCCTGGAGTCGTGGACAAAAGAGCACTGAAGCTTTCTTT. As protein: CAWSRGQKSTEAFF.

The table lists this clonotype with a few counts. V usage is TRBV9 and J usage is TRBJ2-5; 8 nucleotides match TRBD2. The CDR3 runs to 15 residues. Trimming took 3 bases from V and 1 from J; bases not matched to a gene: 5. CDR1 is SGDLS and CDR2 is YYNGEE in the germline V gene. This chain's CDR3 is CASSAPTSGQETQYF. For the CDR3, the DNA is TGTGCCAGCAGCGCCCCCACTAGCGGCCAAGAGACCCAGTACTTC.

This clonotype was found many times. V and J are TRBV4-2 and TRBJ2-3; 10 bases map to TRBD2. Germline V gene lookup returns CDR1 LGHNA and CDR2 YNFKEQ. V lost 0 bases to trimming and J lost 4 bases; unmatched junction nucleotides: 7. The CDR3 covers 17 residues. The chain's CDR3 is CASSQEASGSSADTQYF. CDR3 in DNA: TGTGCCAGCAGCCAAGAGGCTAGCGGGAGTAGTGCAGATACGCAGTATTTT.

The chain is built from TRBV29-1 and TRBJ2-7, with TRBD2 as a possible D gene (5 bases). Germline CDR1 reads SQVTM; CDR2 reads ANQGSEA. This CDR3 region has 11 residues. V was trimmed by 8 bases and J by 0 bases, leaving 8 bases between them. Here the CDR3 DNA reads TGCAGCTCGGGGAGCTCCTACGAGCAGTACTTC. It yields the protein CSSGSSYEQYF.

This clonotype turned up a few times. The V and J genes are TRBV30 and TRBJ2-7; D call uncertain. This CDR3 is built from 15 residues. V gave up 0 bases and J gave up 0 bases, with 12 bases separating them. In germline, CDR1 is GTSNPN, CDR2 SVGIG (reference sequence). CDR3 loop: CAWSVLAGDSYEQYF. The CDR3 region has the DNA TGTGCCTGGAGTGTATTGGCAGGTGACTCCTACGAGCAGTACTTC.

This sequence joins TRBV14 and TRBJ1-2; a possible D gene is TRBD1 (5 bases). The V end was cut by 0 bases, the J end by 4 bases, with 15 bases between. The length of the CDR3 is 16 residues. Per germline, CDR1 SGHDN and CDR2 FVKESK. CDR3 in DNA: TGTGCCAGCAGCCAAGATCGTGAGGGGCTTGTCTATGGCTACACCTTC. As protein: CASSQDREGLVYGYTF.

Many counts were recorded for this clonotype. The V gene is TRBV7-3, the J gene TRBJ2-3; 8 bases are shared with TRBD2. There are 18 residues in the CDR3. V shed 1 base and J 0 bases; nucleotides not matched to a gene: 9. The germline CDR1 and CDR2 sequences are SGHTA and FQGTGA. Here the CDR3 reads CASSLRLLAGSSTDTQYF. The CDR3 nucleotides read TGTGCCAGCAGCTTAAGATTGCTAGCGGGTTCTAGCACAGATACGCAGTATTTT.

The genes are TRBV6-2 or TRBV6-3 and TRBJ2-7; 11 bases are a match to TRBD1. The germline V gene has CDR1 MNHEY and CDR2 SVGEGT. CDR3 size: 14 residues. J gave up 5 bases and V 5 bases, and 5 bases lay outside the gene matches. The chain's CDR3 is CASSMGQGGDEQYF. DNA for the CDR3: TGTGCCAGCAGTATGGGACAGGGGGGTGACGAGCAGTACTTC.

This clonotype was detected ten times or more. The chain employs TRBV27 and TRBJ2-5; 12 bases fit TRBD2. V lost 4 bases to trimming and J lost 4 bases; unmatched junction nucleotides: 7. The germline V gene encodes CDR1 MNHEY and CDR2 SMNVEV (reference sequence). The CDR3 is 16 amino acids. The CDR3 loop is CASSSLTSGSGETQYF. The CDR3 DNA sequence: TGTGCCAGCAGTTCACTGACTAGCGGGAGTGGAGAGACCCAGTACTTC.

This clonotype was seen a handful of times. This chain connects TRBV20-1 to TRBJ1-1; D is uncertain. The CDR3 loop spans 14 amino acids. From germline, CDR1 is DFQATT and CDR2 SNEGSKA (reference sequence). Trimming pared 5 bases from V and 6 bases from J, leaving 19 bases between. The CDR3 reads CSASLSASSPEAFF. Here the CDR3 DNA reads TGCAGTGCTTCCCTGTCGGCCTCAAGCCCTGAAGCTTTCTTT.

This clonotype has ten or more counts. The V call is TRBV6-1, the J call TRBJ2-2; perhaps TRBD1 as D (5 bases). The germline V and J ends were trimmed by 3 bases and 4 bases, with 18 bases remaining between them. The CDR3 runs to 17 residues. Germline assignment: CDR1 MNHNS and CDR2 SASEGT. CDR3: CASSDGHRGGGTGELFF. The CDR3 DNA is TGTGCCAGCAGTGACGGACATAGGGGCGGTGGCACCGGGGAGCTGTTTTTT.

This clonotype was counted only a few times. The genes are TRBV5-1 and TRBJ2-3; D possibly corresponds to TRBD2 (6 bases). CDR1 and CDR2 (germline): SGHRS, YFSETQ. Trimming took off 3 bases at V and 6 bases at J, with 11 bases between the two ends. CDR3 size: 13 residues. DNA for the CDR3: TGCGCCAGCAGCTCCGGGACTCGCGATACGCAGTATTTT. Its translation: CASSSGTRDTQYF.

The sample holds a few counts of this clonotype. V is TRBV6-5 and J is TRBJ2-3, with D tentatively TRBD2 (5 bases). V was clipped by 2 bases and J by 2 bases, with 8 bases between them. The CDR3 has 14 amino acids. The germline V gene has CDR1 MNHEY and CDR2 SVGAGI. The CDR3 region has the DNA TGTGCCAGCAGTTACGGGAGTTACACAGATACGCAGTATTTT. Translated: CASSYGSYTDTQYF.

The chain employs TRBV20-1 and TRBJ2-4, with 12 nucleotides matching TRBD1. Germline CDR1 and CDR2: DFQATT and SNEGSKA (reference sequence). The V segment lost 6 bases and the J segment 1 base; nucleotides outside the gene matches: 4. CDR3 size: 15 residues. Here the CDR3 reads CSAGTGGSAKNIQYF. CDR3 nucleotide sequence: TGCAGTGCCGGGACAGGGGGCAGTGCCAAAAACATTCAGTACTTC.

This clonotype was seen ten or more times. The chain couples TRBV27 to TRBJ2-7; D is undetermined. Germline CDR1 reads MNHEY; CDR2 reads SMNVEV (reference sequence). The CDR3 sequence is 11 residues long. Trimming removed 4 bases at V and 8 bases at J, with 9 bases between. CDR3 protein: CASSSRTQQYF. CDR3 DNA: TGTGCCAGCAGTTCCCGGACCCAGCAGTACTTC.

This clonotype occurred many times. The chain combines TRBV28 with TRBJ2-6; D not resolved. V was trimmed by 2 bases and J by 12 bases, leaving 8 bases between them. CDR3 length equals 12 residues. Germline V CDR1 and CDR2: MDHEN, SYDVKM. The CDR3 protein is CASSLTSGVLTF. CDR3 DNA sequence: TGTGCCAGCAGTTTAACCTCAGGCGTCCTGACTTTC.

The table lists this clonotype with many counts. The CDR3 reads CAWSVGSYEQYF. For the CDR3, the DNA is TGTGCCTGGAGTGTGGGGAGTTACGAGCAGTACTTC. V usage is TRBV30 and J usage is TRBJ2-7; weak D call: TRBD2 (5 bases). Looked up from germline, CDR1 is GTSNPN and CDR2 is SVGIG (reference sequence). The CDR3 runs 12 residues. V shed 0 bases and J shed 4 bases, with 7 bases lying between them. Combining the CDR3 with reference TRBV30 and TRBJ2-7 gives the whole variable domain SQTIHQWPATLVQPVGSPLSLECTVEGTSNPNLYWYRQAAGRGLQLLFYSVGIGQISSEVPQNLSASRPQDRQFILSSKKLLLSDSGFYLCAWSVGSYEQYFGPGTRLTVT.

The table lists this clonotype with a few counts. The rearrangement uses TRBV6-1 and TRBJ2-2; 8 nucleotides line up with TRBD2. CDR1 and CDR2 from the germline V gene are MNHNS and SASEGT. V was pared by 6 bases and J by 3 bases, with 12 bases of the junction left unmatched. This CDR3 has 17 residues. The CDR3 DNA reads as TGTGCCAGCAGGCAACCCACGGGACTAGAGGACACCGGGGAGCTGTTTTTT. Translated, it gives CASRQPTGLEDTGELFF.

Ten or more counts support this clonotype. The V call is TRBV27, the J call TRBJ2-1, with D perhaps matching TRBD1 (5 bases). The CDR3 totals 14 residues. CDR1 is MNHEY, CDR2 SMNVEV, per germline (reference sequence). Trimming removed 5 bases from V and 5 bases from J, with 13 bases in between. In nucleotides, the CDR3 is TGTGCCAGCAGTCCCCTTGACAGTAACAATGAGCAGTTCTTC. This codes for CASSPLDSNNEQFF.

This clonotype was found many times. The V call is TRBV27, the J call TRBJ2-7, with D tentatively TRBD2 (6 bases). V shed 0 bases and J shed 4 bases, with 16 bases lying between them. This CDR3 contains 16 residues. Germline CDR1 is MNHEY and CDR2 is SMNVEV (reference sequence). CDR3 protein: CASSLSKGGARYEQYF. For the CDR3, the DNA is TGTGCCAGCAGTTTATCGAAGGGCGGGGCTAGATACGAGCAGTACTTC.

This clonotype was counted at least ten times. The genes are TRBV11-2 and TRBJ2-1; D assignment may be TRBD1 or TRBD2 (5 bases each). There are 14 residues in the CDR3. Germline CDR1 reads SGHAT; CDR2 reads FQNNGV. V dropped 5 bases and J dropped 7 bases, with 15 bases sitting between them. Here the CDR3 reads CASSLGPEGNEQFF. The CDR3 nucleotides are TGTGCCAGCAGCCTCGGGCCCGAGGGGAATGAGCAGTTCTTC.

This clonotype was seen at least ten times. The chain joins TRBV5-1 to TRBJ2-1; TRBD1 aligns across 9 bases. CDR1 and CDR2 from the germline V gene are SGHRS and YFSETQ. With V trimmed by 4 bases and J by 7 bases, 9 bases remained unmatched. CDR3 length: 15 residues. CDR3 loop: CASSPEGQGGNEQFF. The CDR3 DNA follows: TGCGCCAGCAGCCCGGAGGGACAGGGAGGGAATGAGCAGTTCTTC.

This rearrangement joins TRBV9 to TRBJ1-2, with D unresolved. V lost 0 bases and J lost 8, with 8 bases in between. Germline V gene data show CDR1 as SGDLS and CDR2 as YYNGEE. The CDR3 spans 12 residues. In DNA form, the CDR3 reads TGTGCCAGCAGCGTAGGGGCGCGGGGCTACACCTTC. Translating it yields CASSVGARGYTF.

This clonotype appeared many times. The chain's CDR3 is CASILGDRDHNEQFF. CDR3 in DNA: TGTGCCAGCATCCTGGGAGACAGGGACCACAATGAGCAGTTCTTC. The chain recombines TRBV5-6 with TRBJ2-1; TRBD1 aligns across 7 bases. V trimming: 6 bases; J trimming: 5 bases; junction bases outside the gene matches: 11. Germline V gene lookup returns CDR1 SGHDT and CDR2 YYEEEE. This CDR3 has 15 amino acids.

The V and J genes are TRBV20-1 and TRBJ1-2; possible D gene TRBD1, 6 bases. Germline-derived CDR1 and CDR2 are DFQATT and SNEGSKA (reference sequence). The CDR3 runs 12 residues. This CDR3 reads CSQDRPNYGYTF. CDR3 in DNA: TGCAGCCAAGACAGGCCTAACTATGGCTACACCTTC.

This clonotype was observed many times. The V and J genes are TRBV11-3 and TRBJ1-4, with unresolved D. Germline V lookup: CDR1 SGHNT, CDR2 YENEEA. The CDR3 has 16 amino acids. V shed 6 bases and J shed 0 bases, with 14 bases lying between them. The CDR3 protein is CASSYQPVTTNEKLFF. The CDR3 coding sequence is TGTGCCAGCAGTTATCAACCGGTAACAACTAATGAAAAACTGTTTTTT.

The chain employs TRBV6-2 or TRBV6-3 and TRBJ1-2; TRBD1 is a possible D gene (6 bases). The CDR3 sequence is 14 residues long. Germline CDR1 MNHEY, CDR2 SVGEGT. V lost 4 bases to trimming and J lost 5 bases, with 14 bases between them. The CDR3 loop reads CASSSRTASYGYTF. The CDR3 coding sequence is TGTGCCAGCAGTTCCCGGACAGCTTCTTATGGCTACACCTTC.

In this sample, this clonotype turned up many times. This rearrangement joins TRBV11-2 to TRBJ2-1, with 10 positions matching TRBD2. CDR1 is SGHAT, CDR2 FQNNGV, per germline. This CDR3 spans 14 amino acids. CDR3 DNA sequence: TGTGCGGACCGGCGGCTAGCGGGAGACGGTGAGCAGTTCTTC. This gives the protein CADRRLAGDGEQFF.

This clonotype was found many times. V and J are TRBV2 and TRBJ1-2; no firm D call. Per germline, CDR1 SNHLY and CDR2 FYNNEI. The CDR3 is 12 residues long. V lost 7 bases and J 4 bases, leaving 10 bases between the germline ends. CDR3 DNA: TGTGCCAGCACCGACACGGGCTATGGCTACACCTTC. Its translation: CASTDTGYGYTF.

This clonotype was seen ten or more times. The chain joins TRBV2 to TRBJ2-7; D remains ambiguous. This CDR3 contains 12 residues. Germline V gene data show CDR1 as SNHLY and CDR2 as FYNNEI. The V end was cut by 4 bases, the J end by 3 bases, with 7 bases between. CDR3 sequence (DNA): TGTGCCAGCAGTGGGCCCGGCTACGAGCAGTACTTC. Residues: CASSGPGYEQYF.